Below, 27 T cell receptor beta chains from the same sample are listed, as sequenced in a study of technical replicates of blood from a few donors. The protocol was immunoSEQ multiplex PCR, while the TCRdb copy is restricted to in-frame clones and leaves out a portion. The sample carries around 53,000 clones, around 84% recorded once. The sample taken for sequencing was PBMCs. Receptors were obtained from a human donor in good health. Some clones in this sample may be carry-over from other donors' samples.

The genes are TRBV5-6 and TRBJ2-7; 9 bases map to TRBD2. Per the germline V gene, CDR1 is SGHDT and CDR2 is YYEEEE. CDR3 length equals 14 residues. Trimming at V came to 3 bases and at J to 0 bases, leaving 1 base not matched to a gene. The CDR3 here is CASSSLAGSYEQYF. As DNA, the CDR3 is TGTGCCAGCAGCTCACTAGCGGGCTCCTACGAGCAGTACTTC.

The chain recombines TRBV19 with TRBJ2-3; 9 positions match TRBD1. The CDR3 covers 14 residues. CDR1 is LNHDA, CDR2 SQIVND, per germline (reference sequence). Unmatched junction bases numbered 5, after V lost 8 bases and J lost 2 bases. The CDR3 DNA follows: TGTGCCAGTCAGACAGGGGGTTTCACAGATACGCAGTATTTT. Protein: CASQTGGFTDTQYF.

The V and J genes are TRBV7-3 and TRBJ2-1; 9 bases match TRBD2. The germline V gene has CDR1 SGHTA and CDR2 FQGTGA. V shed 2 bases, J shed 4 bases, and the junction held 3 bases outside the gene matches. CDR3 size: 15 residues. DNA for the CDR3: TGTGCCAGCAGCTTACTAGCGGGGCAATACAATGAGCAGTTCTTC. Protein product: CASSLLAGQYNEQFF.

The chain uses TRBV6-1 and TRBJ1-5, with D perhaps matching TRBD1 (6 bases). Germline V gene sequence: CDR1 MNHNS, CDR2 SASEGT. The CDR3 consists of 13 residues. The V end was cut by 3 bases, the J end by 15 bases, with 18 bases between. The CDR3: CASSDSWDTFLHF. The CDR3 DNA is TGTGCCAGCAGTGATTCATGGGACACCTTTTTGCATTTT.

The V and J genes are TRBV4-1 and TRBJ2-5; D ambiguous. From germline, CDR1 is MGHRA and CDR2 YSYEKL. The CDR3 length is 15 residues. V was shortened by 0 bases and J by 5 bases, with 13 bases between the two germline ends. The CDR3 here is CASSQDRGIGETQYF. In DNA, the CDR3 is TGCGCCAGCAGCCAAGATCGAGGTATCGGTGAGACCCAGTACTTC.

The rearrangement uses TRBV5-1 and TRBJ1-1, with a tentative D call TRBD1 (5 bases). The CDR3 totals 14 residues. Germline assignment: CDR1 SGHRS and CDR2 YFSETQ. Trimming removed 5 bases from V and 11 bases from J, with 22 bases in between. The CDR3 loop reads CASSPGGKEAGAFF. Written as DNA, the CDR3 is TGCGCCAGCAGTCCGGGGGGAAAGGAGGCCGGGGCTTTCTTT.

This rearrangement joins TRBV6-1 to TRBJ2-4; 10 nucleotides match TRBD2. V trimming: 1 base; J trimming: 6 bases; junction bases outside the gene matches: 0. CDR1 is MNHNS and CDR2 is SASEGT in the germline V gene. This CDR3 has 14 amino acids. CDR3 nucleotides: TGTGCCAGCAGTGAAGGACTAGCGGGAAACATTCAGTACTTC. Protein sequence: CASSEGLAGNIQYF.

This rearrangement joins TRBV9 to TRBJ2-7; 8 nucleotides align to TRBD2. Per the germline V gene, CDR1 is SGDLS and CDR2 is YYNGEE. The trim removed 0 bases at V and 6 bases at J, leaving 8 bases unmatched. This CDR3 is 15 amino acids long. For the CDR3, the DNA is TGTGCCAGCAGCGTAGGTCCCGGGAGGGCCATCGAGCAGTACTTC. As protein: CASSVGPGRAIEQYF.

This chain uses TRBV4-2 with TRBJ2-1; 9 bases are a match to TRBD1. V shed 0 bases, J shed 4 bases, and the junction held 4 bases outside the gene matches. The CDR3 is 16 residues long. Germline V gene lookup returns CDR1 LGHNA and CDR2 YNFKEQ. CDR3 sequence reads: CASSQDLGTGYNEQFF. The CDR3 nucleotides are TGTGCCAGCAGCCAAGATCTGGGGACAGGGTACAATGAGCAGTTCTTC.

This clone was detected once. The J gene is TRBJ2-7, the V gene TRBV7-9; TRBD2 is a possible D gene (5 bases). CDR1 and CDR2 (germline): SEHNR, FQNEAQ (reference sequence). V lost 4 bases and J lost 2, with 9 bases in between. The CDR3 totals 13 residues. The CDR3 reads CASSWAGAYEQYF. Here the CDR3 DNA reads TGTGCCAGCAGCTGGGCGGGTGCCTACGAGCAGTACTTC.

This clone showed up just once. The CDR3 is CASSEGLKYLGTEAFF. CDR3 in DNA: TGTGCCAGCAGTGAGGGTCTGAAGTACCTGGGGACTGAAGCTTTCTTT. The chain has TRBV28 and TRBJ1-1, with D uncertain. Germline V CDR1 and CDR2: MDHEN, SYDVKM. CDR3 length: 16 residues. V lost 5 bases and J 5 bases, leaving 21 bases between the germline ends.

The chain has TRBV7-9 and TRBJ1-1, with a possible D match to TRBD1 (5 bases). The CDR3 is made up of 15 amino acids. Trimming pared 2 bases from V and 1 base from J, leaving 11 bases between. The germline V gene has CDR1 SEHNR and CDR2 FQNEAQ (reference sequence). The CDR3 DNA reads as TGTGCCAGCAGCTTATCCGGGACTGCGAACACTGAAGCTTTCTTT. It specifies CASSLSGTANTEAFF.

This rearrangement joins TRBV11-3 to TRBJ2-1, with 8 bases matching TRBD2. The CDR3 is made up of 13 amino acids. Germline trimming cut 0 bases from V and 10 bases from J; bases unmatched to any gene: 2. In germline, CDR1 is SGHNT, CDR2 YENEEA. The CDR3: CASSLDPSGEQFF. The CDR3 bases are TGTGCCAGCAGCTTAGACCCTAGCGGGGAGCAGTTCTTC.

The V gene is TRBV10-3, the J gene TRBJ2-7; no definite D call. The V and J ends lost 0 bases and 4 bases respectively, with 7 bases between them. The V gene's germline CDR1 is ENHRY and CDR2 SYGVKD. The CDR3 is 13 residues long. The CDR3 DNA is TGTGCCATCAGTGAGTCGAGGTTATACGAGCAGTACTTC. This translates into CAISESRLYEQYF.

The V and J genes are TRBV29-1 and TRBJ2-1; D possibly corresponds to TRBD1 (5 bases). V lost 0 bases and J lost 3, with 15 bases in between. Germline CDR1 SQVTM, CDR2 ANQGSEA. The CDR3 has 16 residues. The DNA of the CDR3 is TGCAGCGTTGAAGACTTTGTTCAGGGATACTACAATGAGCAGTTCTTC. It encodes CSVEDFVQGYYNEQFF.

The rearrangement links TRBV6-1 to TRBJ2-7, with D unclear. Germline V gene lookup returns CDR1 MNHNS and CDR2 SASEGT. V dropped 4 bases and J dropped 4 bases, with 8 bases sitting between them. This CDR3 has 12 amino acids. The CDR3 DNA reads TGTGCCAGCAGTGCATCTAGATACGAGCAGTACTTC. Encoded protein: CASSASRYEQYF.

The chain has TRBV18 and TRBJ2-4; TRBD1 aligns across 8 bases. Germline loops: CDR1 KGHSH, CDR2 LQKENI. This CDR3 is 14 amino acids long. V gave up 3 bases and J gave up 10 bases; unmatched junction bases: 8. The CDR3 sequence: CASSPGQAGGIQYF. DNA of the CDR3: TGTGCCAGCTCACCGGGACAGGCTGGGGGAATTCAGTACTTC.

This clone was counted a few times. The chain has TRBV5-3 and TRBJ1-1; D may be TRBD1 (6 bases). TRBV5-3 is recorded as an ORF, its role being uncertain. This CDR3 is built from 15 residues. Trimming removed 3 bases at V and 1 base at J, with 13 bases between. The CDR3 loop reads CARSSTGLENTEAFF. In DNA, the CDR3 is TGTGCCAGAAGCTCAACAGGGCTCGAGAACACTGAAGCTTTCTTT.

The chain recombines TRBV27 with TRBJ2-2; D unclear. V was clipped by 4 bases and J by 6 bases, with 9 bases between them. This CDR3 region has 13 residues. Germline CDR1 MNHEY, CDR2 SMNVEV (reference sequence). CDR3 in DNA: TGTGCCAGCAGTTCGCATAAGCCCGGGGAGCTGTTTTTT. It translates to CASSSHKPGELFF.

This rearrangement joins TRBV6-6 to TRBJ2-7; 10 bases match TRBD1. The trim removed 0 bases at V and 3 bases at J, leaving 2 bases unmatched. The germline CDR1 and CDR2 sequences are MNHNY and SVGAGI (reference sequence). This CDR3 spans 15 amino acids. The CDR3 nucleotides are TGTGCCAGCAGTTACTCGGGACAGGGGAACTACGAGCAGTACTTC. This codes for CASSYSGQGNYEQYF.

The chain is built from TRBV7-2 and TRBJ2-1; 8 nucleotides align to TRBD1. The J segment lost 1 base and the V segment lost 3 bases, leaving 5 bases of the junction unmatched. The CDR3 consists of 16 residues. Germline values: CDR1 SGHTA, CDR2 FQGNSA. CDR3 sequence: CASSFTRQGSYNEQFF. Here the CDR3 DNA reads TGTGCCAGCAGCTTCACTAGACAGGGGTCCTACAATGAGCAGTTCTTC.

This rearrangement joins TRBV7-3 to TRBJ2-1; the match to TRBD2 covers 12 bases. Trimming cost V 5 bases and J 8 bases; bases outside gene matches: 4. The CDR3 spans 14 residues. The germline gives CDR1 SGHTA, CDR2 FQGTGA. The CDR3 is CASSPSGGADEQFF. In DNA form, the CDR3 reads TGTGCCAGCAGCCCTAGCGGGGGGGCCGATGAGCAGTTCTTC.

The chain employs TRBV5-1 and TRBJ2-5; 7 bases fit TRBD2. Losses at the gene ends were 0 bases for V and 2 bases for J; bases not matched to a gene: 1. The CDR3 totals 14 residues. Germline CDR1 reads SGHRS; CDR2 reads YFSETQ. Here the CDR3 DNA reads TGCGCCAGCAGCTTGGGGGGAGGGCAAGAGACCCAGTACTTC. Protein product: CASSLGGGQETQYF.

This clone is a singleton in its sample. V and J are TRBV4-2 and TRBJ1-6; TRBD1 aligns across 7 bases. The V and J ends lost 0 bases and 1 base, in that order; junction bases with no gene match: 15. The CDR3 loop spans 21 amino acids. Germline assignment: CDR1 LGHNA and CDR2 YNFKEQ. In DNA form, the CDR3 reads TGTGCCAGCAGCCAAGAGGTGGTAGGGGGCGCAACTAGGTCCTATAATTCACCCCTCCACTTT. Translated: CASSQEVVGGATRSYNSPLHF.

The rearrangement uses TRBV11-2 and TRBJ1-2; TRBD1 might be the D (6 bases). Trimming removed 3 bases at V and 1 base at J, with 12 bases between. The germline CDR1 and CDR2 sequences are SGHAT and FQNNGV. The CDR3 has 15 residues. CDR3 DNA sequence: TGTGCCAGCAGCTTGGGCAGGGGTAATAACTATGGCTACACCTTC. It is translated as CASSLGRGNNYGYTF.

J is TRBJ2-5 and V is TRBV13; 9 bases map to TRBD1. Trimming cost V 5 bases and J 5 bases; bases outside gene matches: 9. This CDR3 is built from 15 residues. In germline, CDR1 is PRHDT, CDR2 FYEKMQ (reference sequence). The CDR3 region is CASSQGGTGSETQYF. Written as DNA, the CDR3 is TGTGCCAGCAGCCAGGGGGGGACAGGGTCGGAGACCCAGTACTTC. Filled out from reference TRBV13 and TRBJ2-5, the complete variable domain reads AAGVIQSPRHLIKEKRETATLKCYPIPRHDTVYWYQQGPGQDPQFLISFYEKMQSDKGSIPDRFSAQQFSDYHSELNMSSLELGDSALYFCASSQGGTGSETQYFGPGTRLLVL.

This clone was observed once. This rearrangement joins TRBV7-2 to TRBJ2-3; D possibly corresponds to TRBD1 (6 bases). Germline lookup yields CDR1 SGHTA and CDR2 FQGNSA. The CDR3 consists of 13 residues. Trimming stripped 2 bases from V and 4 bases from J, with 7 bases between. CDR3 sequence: CASSLQGSDTQYF. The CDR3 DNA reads TGTGCCAGCAGCTTACAGGGGTCAGATACGCAGTATTTT. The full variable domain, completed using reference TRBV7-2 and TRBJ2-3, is GAGVSQSPSNKVTEKGKDVELRCDPISGHTALYWYRQSLGQGLEFLIYFQGNSAPDKSGLPSDRFSAERTGGSVSTLTIQRTQQEDSAVYLCASSLQGSDTQYFGPGTRLTVL.